Shown below are 10 T cell receptor beta chains from a single sample sequenced in a study of T-cell memory formation after mild COVID-19. From the 5' RACE reads, TCRdb called clonotypes with MiXCR, one entry per CDR3 protein. The sample shows around 320,000 distinct CDR3 sequences, around 28% of them seen only once. Source material: PBMCs or a T cell subset sorted from them (not recorded which). These receptors originate from an adult woman who had mild COVID-19 (a few samples of this study predate the infection). Cell type and time point are not known.

The V call is TRBV5-1, the J call TRBJ2-5; TRBD2 is a possible D gene (6 bases). Germline V gene sequence: CDR1 SGHRS, CDR2 YFSETQ. With 0 bases removed from V and 3 bases from J, the gap between germline ends came to 9 bases. CDR3 length equals 14 residues. This CDR3 is CASSLGPGEETQYF. The CDR3 DNA reads TGCGCCAGCAGCTTGGGACCGGGGGAAGAGACCCAGTACTTC. The variable domain in full, completed from reference TRBV5-1 and TRBJ2-5, reads KAGVTQTPRYLIKTRGQQVTLSCSPISGHRSVSWYQQTPGQGLQFLFEYFSETQRNKGNFPGRFSGRQFSNSRSEMNVSTLELGDSALYLCASSLGPGEETQYFGPGTRLLVL.

J is TRBJ1-1 and V is TRBV7-3; TRBD1 might be the D (6 bases). V dropped 5 bases and J dropped 4 bases, with 17 bases sitting between them. The germline V gene has CDR1 SGHTA and CDR2 FQGTGA. This CDR3 has 15 amino acids. The CDR3 coding sequence is TGTGCCAGCAGCGTCAGCCCAGAGGGGGGCACTGAAGCTTTCTTT. As protein: CASSVSPEGGTEAFF. The full variable domain, with the rest looked up from reference TRBV7-3 and TRBJ1-1, is GAGVSQTPSNKVTEKGKYVELRCDPISGHTALYWYRQSLGQGPEFLIYFQGTGAADDSGLPNDRFFAVRPEGSVSTLKIQRTERGDSAVYLCASSVSPEGGTEAFFGQGTRLTVV.

This clonotype was found a few times. The chain joins TRBV5-1 to TRBJ1-2; 10 nucleotides align to TRBD1. With V trimmed by 0 bases and J by 4 bases, 3 bases remained unmatched. The V gene's germline CDR1 is SGHRS and CDR2 YFSETQ. The CDR3 is 15 residues long. CDR3: CASSLAGQGSYGYTF. The CDR3 bases are TGCGCCAGCAGCTTGGCGGGACAGGGGAGCTATGGCTACACCTTC.

The rearrangement links TRBV5-1 to TRBJ1-6; TRBD1 agrees at 8 bases. The germline CDR1 and CDR2 sequences are SGHRS and YFSETQ. There are 18 residues in the CDR3. V lost 0 bases and J lost 3; bases outside the gene matches: 8. CDR3 DNA: TGCGCCAGCAGCTTGGGGCTAGCCGGGACAGGCTATAATTCACCCCTCCACTTT. Amino acid sequence: CASSLGLAGTGYNSPLHF.

The rearrangement joins TRBV15 to TRBJ2-1; no definite D call. From germline, CDR1 is LNHNV and CDR2 YYDKDF (reference sequence). V was cut by 0 bases and J by 8 bases, with 5 bases left in between. This CDR3 comprises 12 residues. CDR3 DNA sequence: TGTGCCACCAGCAGAGATTTGGATGAGCAGTTCTTC. Translation: CATSRDLDEQFF.

A note on this clonotype: This may arise from a read error, as a much more abundant clone is one base away. The chain links TRBV4-3 to TRBJ2-2; the D is unclear. V lost 0 bases and J 1 base, leaving 0 bases between the germline ends. The CDR3 length is 13 residues. Germline values: CDR1 LGHNA, CDR2 YSLEER. The DNA of the CDR3 is TGCGCCAGCAGCCAAGAGAACACCGGGGAGCTGTTTTTT. Residues: CASSQENTGELFF.

In nucleotides, the CDR3 is TGTGCCAGCAGCTTAGTGGCGGGGGCGACAGATACGCAGTATTTT. Translation: CASSLVAGATDTQYF. The rearrangement uses TRBV7-8 and TRBJ2-3; a possible D gene is TRBD2 (7 bases). The germline V gene has CDR1 SGHVS and CDR2 FQNEAQ. V was cut by 1 base and J by 3 bases, with 11 bases left in between. The CDR3 spans 15 residues.

V is TRBV6-1 and J is TRBJ2-2; D possibly corresponds to TRBD2 (5 bases). This CDR3 has 14 residues. The germline gives CDR1 MNHNS, CDR2 SASEGT. The V end was cut by 6 bases, the J end by 1 base, with 9 bases between. The DNA for the CDR3 is TGTGCCAGCAGGGCGAGGGAGAACACCGGGGAGCTGTTTTTT. Protein sequence: CASRARENTGELFF.

CDR3 amino acids: CASSRDRDWTYEQYF. Here the CDR3 DNA reads TGTGCCAGCAGCCGGGACCGGGACTGGACCTACGAGCAGTACTTC. The rearrangement joins TRBV5-6 to TRBJ2-7; D may be TRBD2 (6 bases). CDR3 size: 15 residues. Germline CDR1 SGHDT, CDR2 YYEEEE. V lost 4 bases and J 2 bases, leaving 16 bases between the germline ends. The entire variable domain, with the rest obtained from reference TRBV5-6 and TRBJ2-7, is as follows: DAGVTQSPTHLIKTRGQQVTLRCSPKSGHDTVSWYQQALGQGPQFIFQYYEEEERQRGNFPDRFSGHQFPNYSSELNVNALLLGDSALYLCASSRDRDWTYEQYFGPGTRLTVT.

A few counts support this clonotype. The chain carries TRBV7-3 and TRBJ1-2, with unresolved D. The V gene's germline CDR1 is SGHTA and CDR2 FQGTGA. The germline V and J ends were trimmed by 3 bases and 6 bases, with 8 bases remaining between them. This CDR3 spans 12 amino acids. As DNA, the CDR3 is TGTGCCAGCAGCTTCCCGTGGGATGGCTACACCTTC. Translating gives CASSFPWDGYTF.